These 30 T cell receptor beta chains came from one sample sequenced in a study of shared clonotypes between healthy human individuals (dated by TCRdb to the early 2020s). CD8 naive samples consisted of CD45RO-negative cells that were positively selected for CCR7, yielding a CD45RA+CCR7+ population without TemRA cells. Libraries were built with the immunoSEQ multiplex PCR assay. As stored in TCRdb, this immuneACCESS dataset retains in-frame rearrangements with V and J assigned. A fraction of the clones does not appear; measured against another copy, unresolved V genes explain less than half of the discrepancy, and the remainder lacks a known reason. The table for this sample lists around 580,000 clones; about 98% of them were counted only once. The ten most abundant clones make up more than 0.3% of the sample. The sample taken for sequencing was naive CD8+ T cells sorted from blood. The sample's cell subset or site label, decoded: CD45RA+CCR7+. The receptor set was obtained from a man aged 25 to 40 in good health.

The V gene is TRBV27, the J gene TRBJ1-5, with TRBD1 matching over 7 bases. The CDR3 sequence is 14 residues long. V shed 4 bases, J shed 6 bases, and the junction held 6 bases outside the gene matches. The V gene's germline CDR1 is MNHEY and CDR2 SMNVEV (reference sequence). The CDR3 nucleotides are TGTGCCAGCAGTTACACAGGGGAGGCTCAGCCCCAGCATTTT. This encodes CASSYTGEAQPQHF.

The chain couples TRBV9 to TRBJ2-5, with D hard to call. The CDR3 is 15 residues long. Germline V gene data show CDR1 as SGDLS and CDR2 as YYNGEE. V was pared by 0 bases and J by 5 bases, with 14 bases between. The CDR3 nucleotides are TGTGCCAGCAGCGTAGAAGGCCTGAATTGGGAGACCCAGTACTTC. Translated: CASSVEGLNWETQYF.

This clone was found once. V gene TRBV9 combines with J gene TRBJ2-1, with 10 bases matching TRBD2. Looked up from germline, CDR1 is SGDLS and CDR2 is YYNGEE. The CDR3 length is 18 residues. V gave up 1 base and J gave up 7 bases; unmatched junction bases: 14. Here the CDR3 reads CASSVNPIAGGLLNEQFF. The CDR3 DNA sequence: TGTGCCAGCAGCGTAAACCCGATAGCGGGAGGTCTCCTAAATGAGCAGTTCTTC.

The rearrangement joins TRBV27 to TRBJ1-1; tentative D call: TRBD1 (5 bases). The CDR3 loop spans 17 amino acids. Germline CDR1 MNHEY, CDR2 SMNVEV (reference sequence). With 6 bases removed from V and 0 bases from J, the gap between germline ends came to 20 bases. The CDR3 loop reads CASSYQGLGPLNTEAFF. The CDR3 region has the DNA TGTGCCAGCAGCTACCAGGGACTGGGTCCCCTGAACACTGAAGCTTTCTTT.

Notes on this clone: In the same sample, other DNA sequences code for this CDR3. This chain connects TRBV9 to TRBJ2-7; D is unclear. V gave up 0 bases and J gave up 1 base, with 5 bases separating them. Germline CDR1 reads SGDLS; CDR2 reads YYNGEE. The CDR3 is made up of 13 amino acids. The CDR3 DNA is TGTGCCAGCAGCGTAGAGGATTCCTACGAGCAGTACTTC. Encoded protein: CASSVEDSYEQYF.

The gene calls are TRBV6-5 and TRBJ2-7; D call uncertain. Trimming took 3 bases from V and 0 from J, leaving 9 bases between them. Germline V gene lookup returns CDR1 MNHEY and CDR2 SVGAGI. This CDR3 contains 14 residues. The CDR3 sequence is CASSYKHLSYEQYF. DNA for the CDR3: TGTGCCAGCAGTTATAAGCACCTCTCCTACGAGCAGTACTTC.

This clone appeared once. The chain has TRBV6-6 and TRBJ2-7; D is ambiguous. The germline V gene encodes CDR1 MNHNY and CDR2 SVGAGI (reference sequence). V was shortened by 3 bases and J by 1 base, with 10 bases between the two germline ends. This CDR3 contains 14 residues. CDR3 residues: CASSYGDGSYEQYF. CDR3 bases: TGTGCCAGCAGTTATGGGGATGGGTCCTACGAGCAGTACTTC.

This chain uses TRBV15 with TRBJ2-2; 12 nucleotides line up with TRBD1. Trimming took 5 bases from V and 4 from J; bases not matched to a gene: 5. Germline V gene lookup returns CDR1 LNHNV and CDR2 YYDKDF (reference sequence). The CDR3 runs to 16 residues. DNA of the CDR3: TGTGCCACCAGCGGGGACAGGGGGCAACGCACCGGGGAGCTGTTTTTT. Its protein is CATSGDRGQRTGELFF.

This clone was observed a single time. The chain joins TRBV18 to TRBJ2-1; a possible D gene is TRBD2 (6 bases). Germline V CDR1 and CDR2: KGHSH, LQKENI. This CDR3 has 15 amino acids. V was shortened by 2 bases and J by 1 base, with 9 bases between the two germline ends. For the CDR3, the DNA is TGTGCCAGCTCACCAGCGGGGTTTTCCTACAATGAGCAGTTCTTC. Its protein is CASSPAGFSYNEQFF.

The V and J genes are TRBV5-1 and TRBJ2-1, with TRBD2 matching over 12 bases. V shed 0 bases and J 5 bases; nucleotides not matched to a gene: 3. The CDR3 has 16 amino acids. From germline, CDR1 is SGHRS and CDR2 YFSETQ. The CDR3: CASSLVLAGGHNEQFF. The DNA for the CDR3 is TGCGCCAGCAGCTTGGTACTAGCGGGAGGCCACAATGAGCAGTTCTTC.

The rearrangement joins TRBV4-1 to TRBJ1-1; D is unclear. Germline V gives CDR1 MGHRA, CDR2 YSYEKL. The CDR3 has 16 amino acids. V dropped 0 bases and J dropped 4 bases, with 15 bases sitting between them. The CDR3 DNA follows: TGCGCCAGCAGCCAAGATGGGTTCGGTCGTGGCACTGAAGCTTTCTTT. Its translation is CASSQDGFGRGTEAFF.

The V and J genes are TRBV7-9 and TRBJ1-1; 7 nucleotides match TRBD1. Trimming at V came to 5 bases and at J to 11 bases, leaving 11 bases not matched to a gene. Per the germline V gene, CDR1 is SEHNR and CDR2 is FQNEAQ (reference sequence). This CDR3 comprises 13 residues. The CDR3 nucleotides read TGTGCCAGCAGCCCATCCGGGACAGTGGGTGCTTTCTTT. It yields the protein CASSPSGTVGAFF.

The chain has TRBV6-5 and TRBJ2-6; D gene uncertain. Trimming took 8 bases from V and 1 from J, leaving 6 bases between them. Germline CDR1 and CDR2: MNHEY and SVGAGI. This CDR3 spans 13 amino acids. The CDR3 DNA follows: TGTGCCAGCGCCTTTTCTGGGGCCAACGTCCTGACTTTC. This translates into CASAFSGANVLTF.

The J gene is TRBJ1-5, the V gene TRBV6-5; 10 positions agree with TRBD1. Looked up from germline, CDR1 is MNHEY and CDR2 is SVGAGI. This CDR3 region has 14 residues. The J segment lost 9 bases and the V segment lost 5 bases, leaving 7 bases of the junction unmatched. In nucleotides, the CDR3 is TGTGCCAGCAGTCTTGGACAGGGGGGTCGGCCCCAGCATTTT. Protein product: CASSLGQGGRPQHF.

This chain links TRBV7-2 with TRBJ2-1; 7 bases map to TRBD2. In germline, CDR1 is SGHTA, CDR2 FQGNSA. CDR3 size: 15 residues. J gave up 4 bases and V 5 bases, and 8 bases lay outside the gene matches. The DNA for the CDR3 is TGTGCCAGCAGCCCGGGACTAACGCTTTACAATGAGCAGTTCTTC. Protein: CASSPGLTLYNEQFF.

The V and J genes are TRBV6-5 and TRBJ2-7, with 9 bases lining up with TRBD1. The CDR3 consists of 16 residues. With 6 bases clipped from V and 2 bases from J, the junction kept 11 bases outside the gene matches. Germline V CDR1 and CDR2: MNHEY, SVGAGI. CDR3 amino acids: CASSYRGTGYTYEQYF. As DNA, the CDR3 is TGTGCCAGCAGCTACCGGGGGACAGGGTATACCTACGAGCAGTACTTC.

The chain combines TRBV7-9 with TRBJ1-4; D gene uncertain. This CDR3 has 16 amino acids. Germline CDR1 and CDR2: SEHNR and FQNEAQ (reference sequence). V was clipped by 3 bases and J by 7 bases, with 18 bases between them. CDR3: CASSFLETPWGEKLFF. In DNA form, the CDR3 reads TGTGCCAGCAGCTTTCTAGAGACCCCCTGGGGTGAAAAACTGTTTTTT.

CDR3 amino acids: CASSWMLADEQFF. The CDR3, as DNA: TGTGCCAGCAGCTGGATGCTAGCAGATGAGCAGTTCTTC. This chain uses TRBV5-4 with TRBJ2-1; TRBD2 might be the D (5 bases). Germline CDR1 reads SGHNT; CDR2 reads YYREEE (reference sequence). CDR3 size: 13 residues. V was pared by 3 bases and J by 8 bases, with 12 bases between.

The J gene is TRBJ2-1, the V gene TRBV12-5; D gene ambiguous. The CDR3 covers 11 residues. Trimming took 6 bases from V and 9 from J, leaving 9 bases between them. Germline-derived CDR1 and CDR2 are LGHNT and FRNRAP. CDR3 nucleotide sequence: TGTGCTAGTGGGGGCACATCTGAGCAGTTCTTC. Residues: CASGGTSEQFF.

In regard to this clone: The same CDR3 can be traced to other DNA sequences in this sample. The chain combines TRBV27 with TRBJ2-1; a possible D gene is TRBD1 (5 bases). Germline loops: CDR1 MNHEY, CDR2 SMNVEV (reference sequence). The CDR3 runs 13 residues. V lost 5 bases to trimming and J lost 6 bases, with 11 bases between them. This CDR3 is CASSLWGGNEQFF. The CDR3 nucleotides read TGTGCCAGCAGTCTGTGGGGCGGCAATGAGCAGTTCTTC.

For this clone: In the same sample, other DNA sequences code for this CDR3. The chain combines TRBV27 with TRBJ2-7; D assignment may be TRBD1 or TRBD2 (5 bases each). CDR1 MNHEY and CDR2 SMNVEV come from the germline V gene (reference sequence). The CDR3 has 13 amino acids. With 4 bases removed from V and 1 base from J, the gap between germline ends came to 8 bases. The CDR3 sequence is CASSWGPSYEQYF. CDR3 nucleotides: TGTGCCAGCAGTTGGGGACCGTCCTACGAGCAGTACTTC.

The chain recombines TRBV10-2 with TRBJ2-2; D is unresolved. CDR1 and CDR2 (germline): WSHSY, SAAADI. The CDR3 is 15 residues long. Trimming took 6 bases from V and 4 from J, leaving 15 bases between them. CDR3: CASRLFVGPTGELFF. The CDR3 nucleotides read TGCGCCAGCAGGCTATTTGTAGGCCCCACCGGGGAGCTGTTTTTT.

V is TRBV4-1 and J is TRBJ2-7, with a possible D match to TRBD2 (5 bases). Deletions cut 0 bases from V and 3 bases from J, with 18 bases between. The CDR3 covers 17 residues. Germline V gene sequence: CDR1 MGHRA, CDR2 YSYEKL. The DNA of the CDR3 is TGCGCCAGCAGCCAAGATTCCCAAGGAGGAGGTTACTACGAGCAGTACTTC. Its translation: CASSQDSQGGGYYEQYF.

The gene calls are TRBV7-2 and TRBJ2-1, with no clear D. The CDR3 is 16 amino acids. Germline CDR1 SGHTA, CDR2 FQGNSA. The V and J ends lost 1 base and 4 bases respectively, with 14 bases between them. The CDR3 is CASSLGQAYPYNEQFF. CDR3 nucleotide sequence: TGTGCCAGCAGCTTAGGGCAAGCGTACCCTTACAATGAGCAGTTCTTC. The whole variable domain, remainder taken from reference TRBV7-2 and TRBJ2-1, is GAGVSQSPSNKVTEKGKDVELRCDPISGHTALYWYRQSLGQGLEFLIYFQGNSAPDKSGLPSDRFSAERTGGSVSTLTIQRTQQEDSAVYLCASSLGQAYPYNEQFFGPGTRLTVL.

This clone was recorded only once. This chain connects TRBV29-1 to TRBJ2-1; D perhaps matches TRBD1 (5 bases). V was trimmed by 3 bases and J by 0 bases, leaving 18 bases between them. This CDR3 contains 17 residues. Germline V CDR1 and CDR2: SQVTM, ANQGSEA. In DNA form, the CDR3 reads TGCAGCGTTGAGGGAAGGGCTAGGGGAAGCTCCTACAATGAGCAGTTCTTC. Protein sequence: CSVEGRARGSSYNEQFF.

The chain joins TRBV11-3 to TRBJ2-2; weak D call: TRBD1 (6 bases). Germline-derived CDR1 and CDR2 are SGHNT and YENEEA. Trimming cost V 5 bases and J 9 bases, with 13 bases left between them. The CDR3 sequence is 13 residues long. CDR3 amino acids: CASSPPGQRELFF. DNA of the CDR3: TGTGCCAGCAGCCCCCCGGGACAAAGGGAGCTGTTTTTT.

The V and J genes are TRBV27 and TRBJ2-7; 7 bases match TRBD1. The CDR3 has 16 residues. The ends lost 0 bases at V and 1 base at J; junction bases unmatched: 6. CDR1 is MNHEY, CDR2 SMNVEV, per germline (reference sequence). This CDR3 is CASSLSQGEVSYEQYF. The CDR3 region has the DNA TGTGCCAGCAGTTTATCCCAGGGGGAAGTTTCCTACGAGCAGTACTTC.

V usage is TRBV7-2 and J usage is TRBJ2-7; D possibly corresponds to TRBD2 (7 bases). The CDR3 contains 14 residues. V was pared by 5 bases and J by 4 bases, with 15 bases between. Germline lookup yields CDR1 SGHTA and CDR2 FQGNSA. CDR3 DNA: TGTGCCAGCAGCGGGGGGGACACCTATTACGAGCAGTACTTC. It encodes CASSGGDTYYEQYF.

The gene calls are TRBV5-1 and TRBJ2-7, with 7 bases lining up with TRBD2. The CDR3 runs 13 residues. With V trimmed by 8 bases and J by 4 bases, 9 bases remained unmatched. The V gene's germline CDR1 is SGHRS and CDR2 YFSETQ. In DNA, the CDR3 is TGCGCCAGTATTGGGGAGGGCGCGTACGAGCAGTACTTC. Protein product: CASIGEGAYEQYF. Looking up the rest from reference TRBV5-1 and TRBJ2-7 gives the full variable domain: KAGVTQTPRYLIKTRGQQVTLSCSPISGHRSVSWYQQTPGQGLQFLFEYFSETQRNKGNFPGRFSGRQFSNSRSEMNVSTLELGDSALYLCASIGEGAYEQYFGPGTRLTVT.

The genes are TRBV7-6 and TRBJ2-4, with D perhaps matching TRBD1 or TRBD2 (6 bases each). Germline lookup yields CDR1 SGHVS and CDR2 FNYEAQ. CDR3 length: 14 amino acids. V was trimmed by 4 bases and J by 7 bases, leaving 14 bases between them. CDR3 sequence (DNA): TGTGCCAGCAGCTCGGGGGCCATTGGGAACATTCAGTACTTC. It specifies CASSSGAIGNIQYF.